This T cell receptor (beta chain) is from a study of T cells after yellow fever vaccination. This clonotype was seen ten or more times. TCRdb re-analysed the 5' RACE reads in MiXCR, keeping a single row per CDR3 protein. The data show around 150,000 distinct CDR3 sequences, with about 7% seen just once and approximately 2.5% held by the top ten. V was clipped by 5 bases and J by 5 bases; unmatched bases: 8. Germline CDR1 and CDR2: SGHTA and FQGNSA. The CDR3 extends over 14 amino acids. The sample was CD4+ T cells sorted from PBMCs, taken 5 to 6 days after the first yellow fever vaccination. This chain connects TRBV7-2 to TRBJ1-2, with 7 bases lining up with TRBD1. The source is a man younger than 35 who received the YFV17D yellow fever vaccine. The CDR3 DNA sequence: TGTGCCAGCAGCCACCGCGGACAGGCGTATGGCTACACCTTC. Translated, it gives CASSHRGQAYGYTF.